Following are 15 T cell receptor beta chains from one sample sequenced in a study of breast tumors, draining lymph nodes, adjacent tissues (dated by TCRdb to the mid-2010s). Library creation used multiplex PCR. TCRdb lists the instrument as Illumina HiSeq 2000. Using fastp trimming at Q25 and MiXCR clonotype assembly, TCRdb reanalyzed the public sequencing data and kept in-frame beta chains. A single entry per CDR3 protein holds the most common genes and DNA from its merged rows. The sample records approximately 250,000 distinct CDR3 sequences, around 34% of which are singletons. The ten largest clones take up about 3.3% of the sample. Lymph node samples came from the axillary draining lymph nodes of breast cancer patients. Sequenced sample: axillary lymph node tissue. These receptors originate from a female donor with breast cancer. Some clones in this sample may be carry-over from other donors' samples.

The chain carries TRBV29-1 and TRBJ2-3, with TRBD1 matching 11 bases. J was trimmed by 4 bases and V by 7 bases; bases with no gene match: 37. Germline CDR1 SQVTM, CDR2 ANQGSEA. This CDR3 has 24 amino acids. The CDR3 bases are TGCAGCGCCAACGACTGGGCTAGCAGCTTAGGGACAGGGGGACGAGCGGGAGGATCAGATACGCAGTATTTT. Its protein is CSANDWASSLGTGGRAGGSDTQYF.

V gene TRBV28 combines with J gene TRBJ1-5; D might be TRBD1 (5 bases). The germline V and J ends were trimmed by 5 bases and 0 bases, with 14 bases remaining between them. CDR1 is MDHEN, CDR2 SYDVKM, per germline. This CDR3 contains 16 residues. The CDR3 bases are TGTGCCAGCAGTACCCCGGGACTAGATAGCAATCAGCCCCAGCATTTT. It translates to CASSTPGLDSNQPQHF.

The chain links TRBV20-1 to TRBJ2-3, with 12 bases that match TRBD1. Germline CDR1 and CDR2: DFQATT and SNEGSKA (reference sequence). CDR3 length: 14 residues. Germline trimming cut 6 bases from V and 5 bases from J; bases unmatched to any gene: 6. Here the CDR3 DNA reads TGCAGTGCCCCTGGGACAGGGGGCAAAGATACGCAGTATTTT. This encodes CSAPGTGGKDTQYF.

Turning to this clonotype: Being one base from a much bigger clone, this may be a read error. The conserved final phenylalanine or tryptophan is absent from the CDR3, which likely points to a read error. This chain uses TRBV9 with TRBJ2-1; the match to TRBD2 covers 7 bases. With V trimmed by 4 bases and J by 9 bases, 7 bases remained unmatched. This CDR3 contains 13 residues. Germline V gene data show CDR1 as SGDLS and CDR2 as YYNGEE. The DNA for the CDR3 is TGTGCCAGCAGCCCCTGGGGGGGGGGTGAGCAGTTCTCC. Amino acids: CASSPWGGGEQFS.

The chain carries TRBV7-9 and TRBJ1-5; the match to TRBD1 covers 7 bases. Per the germline V gene, CDR1 is SEHNR and CDR2 is FQNEAQ (reference sequence). The CDR3 is 13 amino acids. J lost 4 bases, V lost 8 bases, and 5 bases had no gene match. This chain's CDR3 is CASGDRDNQPQHF. CDR3 in DNA: TGTGCCAGCGGCGACAGGGATAATCAGCCCCAGCATTTT.

This clonotype was counted ten times or more. The CDR3: CASSRGRVLTF. CDR3 DNA sequence: TGTGCCAGCAGCCGAGGCCGTGTCCTGACTTTC. The J gene is TRBJ2-6, the V gene TRBV11-2; the D is unclear. The CDR3 spans 11 residues. The ends were cut back, 5 bases at V and 13 bases at J, with 9 bases in the middle. Germline loops: CDR1 SGHAT, CDR2 FQNNGV.

This clonotype was observed many times. V is TRBV20-1 and J is TRBJ2-1; 9 bases align to TRBD2. The V segment lost 0 bases and the J segment 1 base; nucleotides outside the gene matches: 4. CDR1 DFQATT and CDR2 SNEGSKA come from the germline V gene (reference sequence). The CDR3 extends over 16 amino acids. This CDR3 reads CSARDYLAGSYNEQFF. CDR3 DNA: TGCAGTGCTAGAGATTACCTAGCGGGGTCCTACAATGAGCAGTTCTTC.

This clonotype was detected ten times or more. The CDR3 DNA reads TGTGCCAGCAGCTTAGGGGCGGCCAGGGATAATGAAAAACTGTTTTTT. Encoded protein: CASSLGAARDNEKLFF. This chain connects TRBV11-2 to TRBJ1-4, with D possibly being TRBD1 (5 bases). Germline CDR1 reads SGHAT; CDR2 reads FQNNGV. The CDR3 loop spans 16 amino acids. V lost 1 base and J 4 bases, leaving 13 bases between the germline ends.

This clonotype was seen many times. V gene TRBV7-9 combines with J gene TRBJ2-2; D unresolved. Looked up from germline, CDR1 is SEHNR and CDR2 is FQNEAQ (reference sequence). Trimming left V 6 bases short and J 0 bases short, with 11 bases between. The CDR3 is 15 residues long. DNA of the CDR3: TGTGCCAGCAGTTTCGAACCGCCGAACACCGGGGAGCTGTTTTTT. Its protein product is CASSFEPPNTGELFF.

The rearrangement uses TRBV29-1 and TRBJ1-2, with D possibly matching TRBD1 (6 bases). V was cut by 6 bases and J by 7 bases, with 21 bases left in between. The CDR3 loop spans 14 amino acids. From germline, CDR1 is SQVTM and CDR2 ANQGSEA. DNA of the CDR3: TGCAGCGTCTCGGAGGGGGGACCCAATTCTGGCTACACCTTC. Amino acids: CSVSEGGPNSGYTF.

CDR3 protein: CSAPEEGLNTEAFF. The CDR3 DNA is TGCAGTGCCCCCGAAGAAGGCCTGAACACTGAAGCTTTCTTT. The V gene is TRBV20-1, the J gene TRBJ1-1; D not resolved. CDR3 size: 14 residues. V was cut by 6 bases and J by 0 bases, with 14 bases left in between. Germline V gives CDR1 DFQATT, CDR2 SNEGSKA (reference sequence).

V and J are TRBV27 and TRBJ2-3; 8 bases are a match to TRBD1. This CDR3 is built from 19 residues. Trimming took 2 bases from V and 5 from J; bases not matched to a gene: 18. Germline V gene sequence: CDR1 MNHEY, CDR2 SMNVEV (reference sequence). The CDR3 spells CASSLILGQGNPRLDTQYF. For the CDR3, the DNA is TGTGCCAGCAGTTTAATATTAGGACAGGGAAATCCAAGGTTAGATACGCAGTATTTT.

This rearrangement joins TRBV10-3 to TRBJ2-7, with D tentatively TRBD1 or TRBD2 (7 bases each). The ends were cut back, 3 bases at V and 3 bases at J, with 18 bases in the middle. CDR1 ENHRY and CDR2 SYGVKD come from the germline V gene. The CDR3 extends over 16 amino acids. CDR3 sequence reads: CAISDSGGGGHYEQYF. CDR3 in DNA: TGTGCCATCAGTGACTCAGGGGGGGGTGGACACTACGAGCAGTACTTC.

The chain joins TRBV19 to TRBJ2-3; TRBD2 aligns across 12 bases. This CDR3 comprises 16 residues. The germline V gene has CDR1 LNHDA and CDR2 SQIVND (reference sequence). The trim removed 4 bases at V and 4 bases at J, leaving 6 bases unmatched. The CDR3 protein is CASSTLAGGPPDTQYF. CDR3 DNA: TGTGCCAGTAGTACCCTAGCGGGGGGGCCTCCAGATACGCAGTATTTT. Filled out from reference TRBV19 and TRBJ2-3, the complete variable domain reads DGGITQSPKYLFRKEGQNVTLSCEQNLNHDAMYWYRQDPGQGLRLIYYSQIVNDFQKGDIAEGYSVSREKKESFPLTVTSAQKNPTAFYLCASSTLAGGPPDTQYFGPGTRLTVL.

The V call is TRBV3-1, the J call TRBJ2-3; 9 bases are a match to TRBD2. The V gene's germline CDR1 is LGHDT and CDR2 YNNKEL (reference sequence). V shed 2 bases, J shed 6 bases, and the junction held 9 bases outside the gene matches. This CDR3 region has 16 residues. The CDR3 reads CASSQYSSGSMDTQYF. The CDR3 DNA sequence: TGTGCCAGCAGCCAATATAGTAGCGGGAGCATGGATACGCAGTATTTT.